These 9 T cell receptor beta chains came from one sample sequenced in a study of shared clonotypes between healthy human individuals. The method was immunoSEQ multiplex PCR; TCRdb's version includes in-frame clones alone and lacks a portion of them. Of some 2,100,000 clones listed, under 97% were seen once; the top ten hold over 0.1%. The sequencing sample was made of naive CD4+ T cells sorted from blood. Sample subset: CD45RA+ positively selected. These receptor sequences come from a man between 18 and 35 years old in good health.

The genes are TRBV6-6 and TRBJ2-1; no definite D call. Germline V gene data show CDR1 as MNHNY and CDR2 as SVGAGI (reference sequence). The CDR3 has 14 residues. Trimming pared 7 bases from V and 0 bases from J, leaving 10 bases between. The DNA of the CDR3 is TGTGCCAGCAAAACGGCGAGCTCCTACAATGAGCAGTTCTTC. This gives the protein CASKTASSYNEQFF.

In DNA form, the CDR3 reads TGTGCCAGCAGCTTTACAGCGGCAGAGACCCAGTACTTC. Translating it yields CASSFTAAETQYF. This chain uses TRBV5-6 with TRBJ2-5; perhaps TRBD2 as D (5 bases). The CDR3 has 13 residues. V shed 2 bases and J shed 4 bases, with 9 bases lying between them. Germline loops: CDR1 SGHDT, CDR2 YYEEEE.

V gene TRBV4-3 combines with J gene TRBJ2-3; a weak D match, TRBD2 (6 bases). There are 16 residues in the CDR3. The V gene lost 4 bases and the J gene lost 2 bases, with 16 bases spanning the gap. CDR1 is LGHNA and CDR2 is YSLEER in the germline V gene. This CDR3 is CASSLSGSRATDTQYF. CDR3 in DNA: TGCGCCAGCAGCCTCTCCGGGAGTCGGGCCACAGATACGCAGTATTTT.

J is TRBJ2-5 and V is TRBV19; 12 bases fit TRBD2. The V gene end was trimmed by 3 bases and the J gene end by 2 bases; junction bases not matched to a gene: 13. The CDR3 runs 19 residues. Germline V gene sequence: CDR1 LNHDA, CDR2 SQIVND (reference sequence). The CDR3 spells CASSMSLAGGPIGQETQYF. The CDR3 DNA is TGTGCCAGTAGTATGTCACTAGCGGGAGGCCCGATTGGGCAAGAGACCCAGTACTTC.

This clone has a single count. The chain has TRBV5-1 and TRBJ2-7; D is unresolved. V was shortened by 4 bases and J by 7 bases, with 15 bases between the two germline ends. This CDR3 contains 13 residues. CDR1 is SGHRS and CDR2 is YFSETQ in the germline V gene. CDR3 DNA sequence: TGCGCCAGCAGCGTAACAGACGTCCGGGAGCAGTACTTC. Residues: CASSVTDVREQYF.

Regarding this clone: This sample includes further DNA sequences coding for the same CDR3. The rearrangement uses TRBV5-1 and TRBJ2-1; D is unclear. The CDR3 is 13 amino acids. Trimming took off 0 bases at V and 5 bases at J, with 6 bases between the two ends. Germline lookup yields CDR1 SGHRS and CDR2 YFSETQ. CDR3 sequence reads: CASSLEGNNEQFF. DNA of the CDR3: TGCGCCAGCAGCTTGGAAGGAAACAATGAGCAGTTCTTC. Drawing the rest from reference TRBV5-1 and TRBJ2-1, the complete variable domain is KAGVTQTPRYLIKTRGQQVTLSCSPISGHRSVSWYQQTPGQGLQFLFEYFSETQRNKGNFPGRFSGRQFSNSRSEMNVSTLELGDSALYLCASSLEGNNEQFFGPGTRLTVL.

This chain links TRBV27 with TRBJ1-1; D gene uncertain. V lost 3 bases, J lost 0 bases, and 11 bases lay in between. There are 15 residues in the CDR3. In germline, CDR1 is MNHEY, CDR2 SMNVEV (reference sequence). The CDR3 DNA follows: TGTGCCAGCAGTTTGCCCGGATTAATGAACACTGAAGCTTTCTTT. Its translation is CASSLPGLMNTEAFF.

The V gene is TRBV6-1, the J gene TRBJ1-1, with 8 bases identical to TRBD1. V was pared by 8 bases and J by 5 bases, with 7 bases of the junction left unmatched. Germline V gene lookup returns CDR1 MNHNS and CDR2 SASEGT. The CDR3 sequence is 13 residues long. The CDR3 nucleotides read TGTGCCAGCCTTCAGGGGGCAAGGACTGAAGCTTTCTTT. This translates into CASLQGARTEAFF.

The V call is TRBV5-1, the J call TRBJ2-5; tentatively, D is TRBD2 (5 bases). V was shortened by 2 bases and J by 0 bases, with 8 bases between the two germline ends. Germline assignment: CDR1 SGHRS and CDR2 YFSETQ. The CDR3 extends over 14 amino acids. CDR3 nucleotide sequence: TGCGCCAGCAGCTTTAACGGGAACCAAGAGACCCAGTACTTC. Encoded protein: CASSFNGNQETQYF.